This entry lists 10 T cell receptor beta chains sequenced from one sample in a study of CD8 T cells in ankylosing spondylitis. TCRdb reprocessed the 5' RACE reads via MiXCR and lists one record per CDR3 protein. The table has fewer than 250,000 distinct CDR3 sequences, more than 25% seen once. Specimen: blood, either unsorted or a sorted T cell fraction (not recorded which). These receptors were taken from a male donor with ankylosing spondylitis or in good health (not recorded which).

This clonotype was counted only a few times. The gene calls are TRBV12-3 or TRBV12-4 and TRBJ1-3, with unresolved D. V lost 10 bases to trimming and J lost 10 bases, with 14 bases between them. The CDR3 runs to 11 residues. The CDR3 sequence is CAIGPGWTIYF. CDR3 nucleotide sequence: TGTGCCATCGGCCCGGGGTGGACCATATATTTT.

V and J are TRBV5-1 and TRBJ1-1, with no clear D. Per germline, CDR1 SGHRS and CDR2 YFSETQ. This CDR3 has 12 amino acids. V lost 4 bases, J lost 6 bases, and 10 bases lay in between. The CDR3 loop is CASSGPASEAFF. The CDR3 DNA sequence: TGCGCCAGCAGCGGACCCGCCTCTGAAGCTTTCTTT.

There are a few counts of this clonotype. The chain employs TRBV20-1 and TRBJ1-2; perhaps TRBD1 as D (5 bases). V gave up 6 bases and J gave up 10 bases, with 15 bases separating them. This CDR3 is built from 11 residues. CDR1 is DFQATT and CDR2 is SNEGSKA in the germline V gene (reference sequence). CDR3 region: CSAGGLTAYTF. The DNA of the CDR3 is TGCAGTGCCGGCGGATTGACAGCCTACACCTTC.

The chain's CDR3 is CASSLAKAGGAKNIQYF. DNA for the CDR3: TGTGCCAGCAGCTTAGCAAAAGCGGGGGGAGCCAAAAACATTCAGTACTTC. The chain couples TRBV7-2 to TRBJ2-4, with 9 nucleotides matching TRBD2. This CDR3 spans 17 amino acids. CDR1 and CDR2 (germline): SGHTA, FQGNSA. The V gene end was trimmed by 0 bases and the J gene end by 0 bases; junction bases not matched to a gene: 3.

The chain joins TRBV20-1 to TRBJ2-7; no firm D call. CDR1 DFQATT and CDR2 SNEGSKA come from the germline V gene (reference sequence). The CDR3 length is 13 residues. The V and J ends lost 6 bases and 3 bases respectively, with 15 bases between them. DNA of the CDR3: TGCAGTGCCCGAGAGGTTAGTCTCTACGAGCAGTACTTC. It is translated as CSAREVSLYEQYF.

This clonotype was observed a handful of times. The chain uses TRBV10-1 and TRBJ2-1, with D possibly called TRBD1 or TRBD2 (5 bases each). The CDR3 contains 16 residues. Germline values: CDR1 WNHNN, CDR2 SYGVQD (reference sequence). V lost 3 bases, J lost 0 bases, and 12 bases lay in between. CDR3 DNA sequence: TGCGCCAGCAGTGACTCCGGGACGGCCTCCTACAATGAGCAGTTCTTC. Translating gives CASSDSGTASYNEQFF.

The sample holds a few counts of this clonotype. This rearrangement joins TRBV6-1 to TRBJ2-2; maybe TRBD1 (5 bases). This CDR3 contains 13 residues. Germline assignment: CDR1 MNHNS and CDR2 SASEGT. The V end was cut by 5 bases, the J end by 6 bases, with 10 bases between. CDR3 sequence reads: CASSPQGSGELFF. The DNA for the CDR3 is TGTGCCAGCAGTCCTCAGGGCTCCGGGGAGCTGTTTTTT.

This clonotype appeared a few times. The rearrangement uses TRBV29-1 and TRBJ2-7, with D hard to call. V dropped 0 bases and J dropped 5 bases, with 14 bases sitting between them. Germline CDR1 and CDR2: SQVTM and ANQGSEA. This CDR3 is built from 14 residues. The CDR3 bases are TGCAGCGTTGAAGATCGAGGTTCAGGCCACGAGCAGTACTTC. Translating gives CSVEDRGSGHEQYF.

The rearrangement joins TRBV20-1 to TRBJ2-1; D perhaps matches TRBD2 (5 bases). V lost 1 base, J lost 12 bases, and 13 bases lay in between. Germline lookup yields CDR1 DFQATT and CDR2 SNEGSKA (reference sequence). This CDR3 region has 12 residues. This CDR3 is CSARGDSRGQFF. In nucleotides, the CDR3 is TGCAGTGCTAGAGGTGATAGCCGGGGGCAGTTCTTC.

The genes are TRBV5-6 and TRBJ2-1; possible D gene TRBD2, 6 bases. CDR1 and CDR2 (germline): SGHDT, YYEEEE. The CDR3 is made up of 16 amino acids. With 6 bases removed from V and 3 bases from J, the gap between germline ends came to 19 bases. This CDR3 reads CASTLITGGSYNEQFF. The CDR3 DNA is TGTGCCAGCACCCTAATAACCGGGGGAAGCTACAATGAGCAGTTCTTC.